This T cell receptor beta chain came from a study of cytomegalovirus exposure and HLA in healthy donors. Primers included in the PCR were 60 Vbeta and 13 Jbeta primers. This table comes from immunoSEQ multiplex PCR, and its TCRdb copy is limited to in-frame clones, with some not included. This sample has about 180,000 clones, with over 75% found just once. The CDR3 consists of 13 residues. CDR1 is GTSNPN and CDR2 is SVGIG in the germline V gene (reference sequence). V dropped 5 bases and J dropped 4 bases, with 13 bases sitting between them. The sample comprised PBMCs. This receptor was obtained from a woman aged 25 to 39 in good health and CMV-seronegative. The chain carries TRBV30 and TRBJ2-3; a possible D gene is TRBD2 (6 bases). The CDR3 nucleotides are TGTGCCTGGTCGCGGGGTGGGGCAGATACGCAGTATTTT. As protein: CAWSRGGADTQYF.